A selection of T cell receptor beta chains follows, all from one sample in a study of CD8+CD57+ T cells in acquired aplastic anemia. TCRdb re-called the reads with MiXCR, one entry per CDR3 protein. The sample shows roughly 250,000 distinct CDR3 sequences, about 80% of them seen only once. The sequencing input was sorted CD4+, CD8+, or CD8+CD57+ T cells (not recorded which) from PBMCs. The receptor source for this set is a human donor with aplastic anemia. The CDR3 runs from the conserved cysteine through the conserved F or W. Fields, in order: V gene, D gene, clone size, J gene, CDR3 DNA, CDR3 protein. The D gene is left open where the match is weak. For some rows the clone size is stated as once, few or many, or as a class when expanded; others skip it.

TRBV7-2	-	-	TRBJ2-1	TGTGCCAGCAGCGGGAAAGTATCACAGCCCAACGATGAGCAGTTCTTC	CASSGKVSQPNDEQFF
TRBV7-9	-	-	TRBJ2-3	TGTGCCAGCAGCTTAGCGCCCGGGGCCCTGACGCATGGATTT	CASSLAPGALTHGF
TRBV7-2	-	-	TRBJ1-2	TGTGCCAGCAGCTTAGGGGGAGGAGCCGATACGCCGTTC	CASSLGGGADTPF
TRBV13	TRBD1	-	TRBJ1-5	TGTGCCAGCAGCCCACGGGACAGGGGCTTCCAGCATTTT	CASSPRDRGFQHF
TRBV6-2/TRBV6-3	-	many	TRBJ2-3	TGTGCCAGCAGAGGGAGCCCCGCGGATACGCAGTATTTT	CASRGSPADTQYF
TRBV7-2	-	-	TRBJ1-2	TGTGCCAGCAGCTTAGCGCGCGATCGGACACACTATGGCTACACCTTC	CASSLARDRTHYGYTF
TRBV7-2	TRBD1	-	TRBJ2-3	TGTGCCAGCAGCAATGGACAGGGGTCTCAAGAGAACCAGTTT	CASSNGQGSQENQF
TRBV19	TRBD1	few	TRBJ1-2	TGTGCCAGTAGCTATTTCCTATTAACAGGGGAGGTGGATGGCTACACCTTC	CASSYFLLTGEVDGYTF
TRBV9	-	-	TRBJ1-2	TGTGCCAGCAGCGTAAAGGACTATCCCCTGGTGGACAACACCTTC	CASSVKDYPLVDNTF
TRBV9	-	-	TRBJ2-1	TGTGCCAGCAGCGGGGGGGGCCGCCAGGGGCAGAACTTC	CASSGGGRQGQNF
TRBV13	-	few	TRBJ1-4	TGTGCCATCAGCGCATCTTCAGGAGAACAAATTAATGAAAAACTGTTTTTT	CAISASSGEQINEKLFF
TRBV7-9	-	-	TRBJ2-3	TGTGCCAGCAGCTCCGCAGGTGCGCCCGATATTCAGTATTTT	CASSSAGAPDIQYF
TRBV7-8	-	-	TRBJ2-3	TGTGCCAGCAGCTTAGTGGGCGATCCCGGTACGCAGTATTTT	CASSLVGDPGTQYF
TRBV28	TRBD2	-	TRBJ2-4	TGTGCCAGTGTCTTCCTAGCGGGAGTTGAGCGTGCCAAAAACATTCAGTACTTC	CASVFLAGVERAKNIQYF
TRBV7-9	-	-	TRBJ2-1	TGTGCCAGCAGCGCATCTACAGAGACCCAGAATGTCGAGTTCTTC	CASSASTETQNVEFF